This T cell receptor beta chain stems from a study of CD8+ T cells in alopecia areata (dated by TCRdb to 2017 to 2018). About the full investigation: The treated patients took part in an open-label pilot trial in which moderate-to-severe alopecia areata was treated with oral tofacitinib at 5 to 10 mg twice daily. Patients stayed on tofacitinib for 6 to 18 months and then had 6 months of follow-up off drug so that delayed response and recurrence could be assessed. In both human patients and the C3H/HeJ mouse model, the study applied high-throughput TCRbeta sequencing to look at T cell clonal expansion in alopecia areata. In humans, TCRbeta sequencing was performed on scalp tissue and on sorted CD4+ and CD8+ peripheral blood T cells from healthy controls and from patients with patchy or totalis/universalis alopecia areata. Patients on tofacitinib were biopsied at baseline and after 4 and 24 weeks of treatment, and several of the patients also had a later scalp biopsy. Scalp clonality was compared across normal scalp (n=4), patchy alopecia areata scalp (n=8), and alopecia totalis/universalis scalp (n=8). RNA was extracted with the PAXgene miRNA kit for fixed scalp, the miRNeasy kit for PBMCs, and the RNeasy kit for mouse skin. Amplification of TCRbeta CDR3 regions was done by immunoSEQ multiplex PCR using 35 Vbeta forward primers and 13 Jbeta reverse primers. Beyond this particular receptor, the publication reports: TCR sequences shared between patients were less clear than in mice, possibly partly because of HLA diversity in the patient population. Unlike mouse skin, where gammadelta T cells dominate, normal human skin contains resident alphabeta T cells that get sequenced too, which complicates analysis of the scalp TCR repertoire. Higher clonality and more expanded CD8+ clones were observed in lesional scalp than in normal scalp, particularly in alopecia totalis/universalis, a finding suggestive of antigenic drive.

The intended sense of this specimen's time point label: baseline before oral tofacitinib. Lesional scalp punch biopsies and peripheral blood were collected from alopecia areata patients. PBMCs were separated by density centrifugation and stained for CD3, CD4 and CD8, after which CD4+ and CD8+ T cells were sorted on a FACSAria. Including the terminal cysteine and phenylalanine, the CDR3 comprises 11 residues. Only the CDR3 DNA stays, 33 bases, in frame from base 1. A distance of 10 bases separates the germline ends of V and J, which lose 6 bases and 4 bases respectively. CDR1 and CDR2 are drawn from the germline V gene (reference sequence): DFQATT, SNEGSKA. Regarding this clone: This receptor's antigen is unknown. Qualities for individual bases were not recorded, and no much larger clone is one base off.

Library preparation used the immunoSEQ multiplex PCR assay. RNA was extracted from all samples and reverse transcribed into cDNA, which served as template for TCR sequencing. First-strand cDNA was synthesized using SuperScript III with a 2:1 mix of oligo-dT and random hexamers. Amplification bias was assessed with a synthetic immune receptor repertoire, and residual bias was removed computationally. As for the original processing: Raw reads were preprocessed to remove errors, and CDR3 was defined according to IMGT conventions as the region from the conserved cysteine to phenylalanine. Clonality was computed by normalizing Shannon entropy by log2 of the number of productive unique TCRs and subtracting the result from 1. Whether scalp clones were CD4 or CD8 was inferred by matching scalp TCRbeta sequences against CD4 and CD8 repertoires sorted from blood. TCRdb stores this immuneACCESS table with in-frame sequences only. Part of the clones is absent; in the studies checked, under half of the shortfall reflects unresolved V genes, and no reason is known for the rest. Clone size and the V and J calls come from that table; the DNA yielded D and trimming. This sample has hundreds of thousands of clones in its table, and about two thirds of those were observed once. The ten most abundant clones make up around 1.2% of the sample.

The sample was CD4+ T cells sorted from blood, taken at week 0. The source is a human donor with alopecia areata. The chain couples TRBV20-1 to TRBJ2-7, with no D gene named confidently. DNA sequence: TGCAGTGCGACGACTGATTACGAGCAGTACTTC. This gives the protein CSATTDYEQYF.